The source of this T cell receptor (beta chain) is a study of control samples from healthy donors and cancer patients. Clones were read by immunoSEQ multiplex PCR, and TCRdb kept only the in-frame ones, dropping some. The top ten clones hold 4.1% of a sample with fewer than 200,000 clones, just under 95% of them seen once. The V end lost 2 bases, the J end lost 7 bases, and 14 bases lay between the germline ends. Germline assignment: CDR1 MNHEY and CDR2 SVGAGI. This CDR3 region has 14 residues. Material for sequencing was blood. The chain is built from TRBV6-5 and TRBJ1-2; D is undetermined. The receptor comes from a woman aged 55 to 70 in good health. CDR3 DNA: TGTGCCAGCAGTTACACGGGCCGGGGAGGTGGCTACACCTTC. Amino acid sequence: CASSYTGRGGGYTF.